A selection of T cell receptor beta chains follows, all from one sample in a study of graft-versus-host responses after intestinal transplantation. The data were produced by immunoSEQ multiplex PCR, yet TCRdb's version contains in-frame clones alone and is incomplete. The table includes over 70,000 clones, roughly 89% detected once. These receptors' targets are unknown. The specimen was unstimulated CD8+ T cells sorted from spleen or lymph node cells, collected before transplant. Every receptor here comes from a human donor who was the organ donor for an intestinal transplant. The conserved cysteine and the conserved F or W are not part of the CDR3 here.

TRBJ2-2,TRBV28,ASSFYRDSGELF
TRBJ1-4,TRBV7-9,ASSLAGQGYNEKLF
TRBJ1-2,TRBV29-1,SVGAQGKYGYT
TRBJ1-5,TRBV2,ASNAYRGDYSNQPQH
TRBJ1-1,TRBV27,ASSFGNTEAF
TRBJ2-1,TRBV25-1,ATLGGPVASYNEQF
TRBJ1-3,TRBV28,ASSLAGTGGNTIY
TRBJ2-3,TRBV21-1,ASSKVRRGARCDTQY
TRBJ1-5,TRBV28,ASSSGLVQPQH
TRBJ1-2,TRBV7-9,ASSLMRTGDGYT
TRBJ2-2,TRBV6-6,ASSMDTANTGELF
TRBJ2-2,TRBV4-3,ASSPFWTGGNTGELF
TRBJ1-1,TRBV9,ASSVGQDTEAF
TRBJ1-6,TRBV28,ASSLAGPFNSPLH
TRBJ2-2,TRBV14,ASSSPGGKNTGELF
TRBJ2-5,TRBV7-7,ASRVGEETQY
TRBJ1-4,TRBV6-1,ASSDGTGDGYEKLF
TRBJ2-1,TRBV27,ASSSPAGLYEQF
TRBJ1-1,TRBV9,ASSVEGISGEAF
TRBJ1-2,TRBV29-1,SVPATGPDYGYT
TRBJ1-2,TRBV7-9,ASSPSYSDISGYT
TRBJ2-3,TRBV10-2,ASSDRRGGRGTDTQY
TRBJ1-2,TRBV11-2,ASSLDPSQPGYGYT
TRBJ1-2,TRBV28,ASSLVDAAGYT
TRBJ1-6,TRBV11-2,ASSLVQVTYNSPLH
TRBJ1-5,TRBV19,ASTPGWGQPQH
TRBJ2-1,TRBV11-2,ASSQGGLYEQF
TRBJ1-5,TRBV27,ASRQGSFQPQH